Listed below are T cell receptor beta chains from one sample, sequenced in a study of response to subunit inactivated influenza vaccine. TCRdb redid the calling of the RT-PCR reads with MiXCR, one entry per CDR3 protein. The top ten hold approximately 7.6% of the sample, which has roughly 630,000 distinct CDR3 sequences, about 15% seen once. This material consisted of PBMCs from blood, taken around 14 days before vaccination. These receptor sequences come from a man aged 50-60 years who received an inactivated influenza vaccine. Each CDR3 is given with its conserved first and last residue. A D gene is named only where the DNA matches it firmly. Expanded clones are given a class, and other clones once, few, many or no size at all.

J gene: TRBJ2-1
D gene: -
V gene: TRBV12-3/TRBV12-4
clone size: -
CDR3 protein: CASSSRDLSNEQFF
CDR3 DNA: TGTGCCAGCAGTTCCAGGGACCTAAGTAATGAGCAGTTCTTC

J gene: TRBJ2-1
D gene: -
V gene: TRBV12-3/TRBV12-4
clone size: -
CDR3 protein: CASNPTPLISYNEQFF
CDR3 DNA: TGTGCCAGCAACCCCACGCCATTAATCTCCTACAATGAGCAGTTCTTC

J gene: TRBJ2-1
D gene: -
V gene: TRBV7-6
clone size: -
CDR3 protein: CASSPTAQRHNEQFF
CDR3 DNA: TGTGCCAGCAGCCCGACAGCACAGAGGCACAATGAGCAGTTCTTC

J gene: TRBJ1-2
D gene: -
V gene: TRBV7-6
clone size: few
CDR3 protein: CASSPSVKGHGYTF
CDR3 DNA: TGTGCCAGCAGCCCCTCGGTGAAGGGGCATGGCTACACCTTC

J gene: TRBJ2-1
D gene: TRBD2
V gene: TRBV20-1
clone size: few
CDR3 protein: CSARKGSGAYNEQFF
CDR3 DNA: TGCAGTGCTAGAAAGGGTAGCGGGGCCTACAATGAGCAGTTCTTC

J gene: TRBJ2-2
D gene: TRBD1
V gene: TRBV7-8
clone size: -
CDR3 protein: CASSLVRQGAGTGELFF
CDR3 DNA: TGTGCCAGCAGCTTAGTTCGACAGGGGGCGGGCACCGGGGAGCTGTTTTTT

J gene: TRBJ2-3
D gene: -
V gene: TRBV9
clone size: few
CDR3 protein: CASSVLTTSTDTQYF
CDR3 DNA: TGTGCCAGCAGCGTCCTAACGACGAGCACAGATACGCAGTATTTT

J gene: TRBJ1-3
D gene: -
V gene: TRBV12-3/TRBV12-4
clone size: -
CDR3 protein: CASCLQVGDTIYF
CDR3 DNA: TGTGCCAGCTGTTTACAGGTCGGGGACACCATATATTTT

J gene: TRBJ2-7
D gene: -
V gene: TRBV21-1
clone size: few
CDR3 protein: CASSRNRQGGSCYEQYF
CDR3 DNA: TGTGCCAGCAGCCGAAATCGGCAGGGGGGTAGTTGCTACGAGCAGTACTTC

J gene: TRBJ2-6
D gene: TRBD1
V gene: TRBV11-1
clone size: -
CDR3 protein: CASSSRAGGFTGANVLTF
CDR3 DNA: TGTGCCAGCAGCTCCAGGGCAGGGGGCTTTACTGGGGCCAACGTCCTGACTTTC

J gene: TRBJ2-7
D gene: -
V gene: TRBV7-9
clone size: -
CDR3 protein: CASSEDISYEQYF
CDR3 DNA: TGTGCCAGCAGCGAGGACATCTCCTACGAGCAGTACTTC